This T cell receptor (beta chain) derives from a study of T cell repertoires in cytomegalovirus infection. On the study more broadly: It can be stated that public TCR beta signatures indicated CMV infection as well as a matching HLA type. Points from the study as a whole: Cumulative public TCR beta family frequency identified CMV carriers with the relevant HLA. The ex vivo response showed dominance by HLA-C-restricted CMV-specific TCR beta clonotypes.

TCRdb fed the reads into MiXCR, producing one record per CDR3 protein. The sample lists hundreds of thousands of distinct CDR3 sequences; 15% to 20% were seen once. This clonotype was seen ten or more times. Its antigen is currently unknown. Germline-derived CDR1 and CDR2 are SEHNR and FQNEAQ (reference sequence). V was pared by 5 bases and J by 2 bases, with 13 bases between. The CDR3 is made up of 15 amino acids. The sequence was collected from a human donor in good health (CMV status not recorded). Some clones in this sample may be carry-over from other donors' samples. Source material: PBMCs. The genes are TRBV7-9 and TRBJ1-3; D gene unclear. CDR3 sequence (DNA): TGTGCCAGCAGCCGCGGGGAAGCGCCTGGAAACACCATATATTTT. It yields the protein CASSRGEAPGNTIYF.